This passage covers 21 T cell receptor beta chains from one sample sequenced in a study of T-cell memory formation after mild COVID-19. One entry per CDR3 protein results from TCRdb running MiXCR on the 5' RACE reads. In the table there are roughly 250,000 distinct CDR3 sequences, around 15% of which are singletons. The sample comprised PBMCs or a T cell subset sorted from them (not recorded which). Receptors originate from a man in his late teens or twenties who had mild COVID-19 (a few samples of this study predate the infection). Cell type and time point are not known.

The chain carries TRBV15 and TRBJ2-7, with D tentatively TRBD1 (6 bases). V was cut by 1 base and J by 5 bases, with 6 bases left in between. Germline V gene data show CDR1 as LNHNV and CDR2 as YYDKDF (reference sequence). CDR3 length equals 12 residues. The CDR3 DNA reads TGTGCCACCAGCAGAGGGGGGCACGAGCAGTACGTC. This encodes CATSRGGHEQYV.

This chain connects TRBV11-2 to TRBJ2-2; 12 nucleotides match TRBD1. This CDR3 has 15 amino acids. V lost 8 bases to trimming and J lost 7 bases; unmatched junction nucleotides: 8. Looked up from germline, CDR1 is SGHAT and CDR2 is FQNNGV. DNA for the CDR3: TGTGCCAGCCGACTCCGGGACAGGGGGCTCGGGGAGCTGTTTTTT. Protein: CASRLRDRGLGELFF.

This clonotype was detected a few times. This sequence joins TRBV10-3 and TRBJ1-5; no firm D call. Germline lookup yields CDR1 ENHRY and CDR2 SYGVKD. CDR3 length equals 15 residues. With 0 bases removed from V and 5 bases from J, the gap between germline ends came to 11 bases. In DNA, the CDR3 is TGTGCCATCAGTGAGTCGACGGTGAGGGATCAGCCCCAGCATTTT. It encodes CAISESTVRDQPQHF.

The chain has TRBV12-3 or TRBV12-4 and TRBJ1-1, with D unclear. The CDR3 contains 14 residues. V was clipped by 6 bases and J by 0 bases, with 11 bases between them. CDR3 loop: CASSSQVMNTEAFF. CDR3 nucleotides: TGTGCCAGCAGCTCCCAGGTGATGAACACTGAAGCTTTCTTT.

This clonotype has more than one count but fewer than ten. The chain employs TRBV29-1 and TRBJ1-2; 9 bases are shared with TRBD1. The J segment lost 5 bases and the V segment lost 0 bases, leaving 7 bases of the junction unmatched. The CDR3 runs to 15 residues. Germline V CDR1 and CDR2: SQVTM, ANQGSEA. The CDR3 here is CSVEESDRGRYGYTF. DNA for the CDR3: TGCAGCGTTGAAGAGTCGGACAGGGGTCGGTATGGCTACACCTTC.

V is TRBV20-1 and J is TRBJ2-7; 8 nucleotides agree with TRBD1. From germline, CDR1 is DFQATT and CDR2 SNEGSKA (reference sequence). The CDR3 covers 14 residues. The ends lost 6 bases at V and 7 bases at J; junction bases unmatched: 14. CDR3 coding DNA: TGCAGTGCAGAACGGGGACAGGACTACGGGGAGCAGTACTTC. Its translation is CSAERGQDYGEQYF.

The chain is built from TRBV5-1 and TRBJ2-3; D may correspond to TRBD1 or TRBD2 (5 bases each). This CDR3 is built from 16 residues. Trimming cost V 4 bases and J 0 bases, with 15 bases left between them. Germline assignment: CDR1 SGHRS and CDR2 YFSETQ. The CDR3 spells CASSAGTDSSTDTQYF. CDR3 DNA: TGCGCCAGCAGCGCCGGGACGGATAGCAGCACAGATACGCAGTATTTT.

This clonotype has a handful of counts. The chain employs TRBV4-2 and TRBJ1-5; D remains ambiguous. CDR3 length: 14 residues. V lost 4 bases, J lost 0 bases, and 7 bases lay in between. Germline CDR1 reads LGHNA; CDR2 reads YNFKEQ. This chain's CDR3 is CASSRIFSNQPQHF. The CDR3 coding sequence is TGTGCCAGCAGCCGAATTTTTAGCAATCAGCCCCAGCATTTT.

The rearrangement joins TRBV27 to TRBJ2-5; no clear D. CDR3 size: 15 residues. Trimming took off 5 bases at V and 2 bases at J, with 15 bases between the two ends. CDR1 is MNHEY and CDR2 is SMNVEV in the germline V gene (reference sequence). CDR3 sequence reads: CASSPLGRQQETQYF. In DNA, the CDR3 is TGTGCCAGCAGTCCCCTCGGCAGGCAACAAGAGACCCAGTACTTC.

There are many counts of this clonotype. This sequence joins TRBV19 and TRBJ1-1; D is undetermined. Germline V gene lookup returns CDR1 LNHDA and CDR2 SQIVND (reference sequence). The CDR3 spans 13 residues. V was pared by 6 bases and J by 4 bases, with 12 bases between. CDR3 loop: CASSQQVGTEAFF. CDR3 nucleotide sequence: TGTGCCAGTAGCCAACAAGTCGGCACTGAAGCTTTCTTT.

This clonotype came up once. J is TRBJ1-5 and V is TRBV6-5, with TRBD1 matching over 7 bases. The CDR3 is made up of 15 amino acids. Germline V gene lookup returns CDR1 MNHEY and CDR2 SVGAGI. V lost 0 bases, J lost 7 bases, and 6 bases stayed unmatched. CDR3 sequence: CASSYSGTVDQPQHF. The DNA for the CDR3 is TGTGCCAGCAGTTACTCGGGGACAGTGGACCAGCCCCAGCATTTT.

This sequence joins TRBV20-1 and TRBJ2-6, with D perhaps matching TRBD2 (6 bases). This CDR3 contains 15 residues. Looked up from germline, CDR1 is DFQATT and CDR2 is SNEGSKA (reference sequence). V lost 6 bases and J 0 bases, leaving 12 bases between the germline ends. CDR3 DNA: TGCAGTGCGCTACCGGACTACTCTGGGGCCAACGTCCTGACTTTC. It is translated as CSALPDYSGANVLTF.

This clonotype appeared a few times. The CDR3 DNA reads TGTGCCATCAGGGGACAGGGGGCAAATGAGCAGTTCTTC. Translating gives CAIRGQGANEQFF. V gene TRBV10-3 combines with J gene TRBJ2-1, with TRBD1 identical over 12 bases. Germline V CDR1 and CDR2: ENHRY, SYGVKD. The CDR3 is made up of 13 amino acids. V lost 6 bases, J lost 7 bases, and 1 base stayed unmatched.

This rearrangement joins TRBV9 to TRBJ2-3; D may match TRBD1 or TRBD2 (5 bases each). V shed 4 bases and J shed 0 bases, with 18 bases lying between them. Germline V gene sequence: CDR1 SGDLS, CDR2 YYNGEE. CDR3 length: 17 residues. CDR3 region: CASSPTSGPRSTDTQYF. CDR3 coding DNA: TGTGCCAGCAGCCCAACCTCGGGACCGCGTAGCACAGATACGCAGTATTTT.

This clonotype has just a few counts. This chain uses TRBV7-9 with TRBJ2-1; the match to TRBD2 covers 12 bases. V gave up 2 bases and J gave up 7 bases; unmatched junction bases: 9. The germline gives CDR1 SEHNR, CDR2 FQNEAQ (reference sequence). This CDR3 has 17 amino acids. Here the CDR3 reads CASSLPPRLAGGNEQFF. Written as DNA, the CDR3 is TGTGCCAGCAGCTTACCCCCGAGGCTAGCGGGGGGGAATGAGCAGTTCTTC. Looking up the rest from reference TRBV7-9 and TRBJ2-1 gives the full variable domain: DTGVSQNPRHKITKRGQNVTFRCDPISEHNRLYWYRQTLGQGPEFLTYFQNEAQLEKSRLLSDRFSAERPKGSFSTLEIQRTEQGDSAMYLCASSLPPRLAGGNEQFFGPGTRLTVL.

This clonotype has only a few counts. This chain uses TRBV6-2 or TRBV6-3 with TRBJ2-7; no definite D call. V lost 7 bases to trimming and J lost 1 base, with 11 bases between them. The CDR3 has 13 amino acids. Germline V gives CDR1 MNHEY, CDR2 SVGEGT. The chain's CDR3 is CASKTASSYEQYV. In nucleotides, the CDR3 is TGTGCCAGCAAAACAGCGAGTTCCTACGAGCAGTACGTC.

This clonotype has more than one count but fewer than ten. The chain couples TRBV29-1 to TRBJ1-1, with D possibly matching TRBD1 (5 bases). Per the germline V gene, CDR1 is SQVTM and CDR2 is ANQGSEA. The CDR3 extends over 13 amino acids. V dropped 7 bases and J dropped 1 base, with 13 bases sitting between them. DNA for the CDR3: TGCAGCGGACGGTCGGGGCAGAACACTGAAGCTTTCTTT. Translated, it gives CSGRSGQNTEAFF.

This clonotype was counted ten times or more. The V call is TRBV12-3 or TRBV12-4, the J call TRBJ1-2; 9 nucleotides align to TRBD1. Trimming removed 3 bases from V and 11 bases from J; junction bases left unmatched: 7. CDR3 length: 13 residues. The CDR3 DNA sequence: TGTGCCAGCAGTTTTGCGGGACAGGGAGGTTACACCTTC. Translating it yields CASSFAGQGGYTF.

The rearrangement joins TRBV29-1 to TRBJ2-3, with 7 bases aligning to TRBD1. Germline CDR1 reads SQVTM; CDR2 reads ANQGSEA. The junction had 10 bases not matched to a gene; V was cut back by 0 bases and J by 4 bases. The CDR3 totals 16 residues. The CDR3 sequence is CSVEDWGQRVPDTQYF. CDR3 DNA: TGCAGCGTTGAAGATTGGGGACAGCGAGTCCCAGATACGCAGTATTTT.

There are a few counts of this clonotype. V usage is TRBV11-2 and J usage is TRBJ2-2; TRBD1 is a possible D gene (5 bases). The germline CDR1 and CDR2 sequences are SGHAT and FQNNGV. This CDR3 has 15 amino acids. Trimming stripped 0 bases from V and 6 bases from J, with 11 bases between. CDR3 DNA sequence: TGTGCCAGCAGCTTAGACAGGGTTAATCCCGGGGAGCTGTTTTTT. Amino acids: CASSLDRVNPGELFF.

This clonotype has more than one count but fewer than ten. The chain recombines TRBV19 with TRBJ2-7; a weak D match, TRBD1 (6 bases). Germline values: CDR1 LNHDA, CDR2 SQIVND (reference sequence). Trimming cost V 3 bases and J 6 bases, with 15 bases left between them. The CDR3 extends over 14 amino acids. In DNA, the CDR3 is TGTGCCAGTAGTATGACAGGACGACATCCCGAGCAGTACTTC. It specifies CASSMTGRHPEQYF.